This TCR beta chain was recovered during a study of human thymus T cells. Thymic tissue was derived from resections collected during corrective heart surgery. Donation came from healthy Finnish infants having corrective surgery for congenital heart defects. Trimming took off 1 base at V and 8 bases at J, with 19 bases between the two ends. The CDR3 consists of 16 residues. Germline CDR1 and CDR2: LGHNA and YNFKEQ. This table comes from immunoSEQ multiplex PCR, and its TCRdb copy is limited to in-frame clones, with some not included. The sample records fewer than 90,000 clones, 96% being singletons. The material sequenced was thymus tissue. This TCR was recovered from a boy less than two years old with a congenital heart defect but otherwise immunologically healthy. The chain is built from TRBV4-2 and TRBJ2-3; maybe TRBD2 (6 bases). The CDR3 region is CASSQACDSGRSTQYF. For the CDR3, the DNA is TGTGCCAGCAGCCAAGCTTGCGACAGTGGGAGGTCTACGCAGTATTTT.